The 8 T cell receptor beta chains presented below share a single source sample, sequenced in a study of Graves' ophthalmopathy and Graves' hyperthyroidism. For repertoire sequencing, the TCR beta CDR3 regions were amplified from RNA transcripts. HTBI-primed first-round RT-PCR preceded second-round multiplex PCR. MiXCR, applied by TCRdb to the multiplex PCR reads, yields one record per CDR3 protein. The data hold over 200,000 distinct CDR3 sequences, with approximately 29% observed a single time. Sequenced material: peripheral blood. The receptors were sampled from a man aged 50 or older with Graves' ophthalmopathy.

This clonotype was seen many times. This chain joins TRBV27 and TRBJ2-7, with unresolved D. Trimming pared 4 bases from V and 0 bases from J, leaving 13 bases between. Germline CDR1 and CDR2: MNHEY and SMNVEV (reference sequence). The CDR3 extends over 15 amino acids. CDR3 bases: TGTGCCAGCAGTTCCCTAGGCCCGAGCTCCTACGAGCAGTACTTC. Encoded protein: CASSSLGPSSYEQYF.

Ten or more counts support this clonotype. The chain has TRBV5-1 and TRBJ2-7, with TRBD2 matching over 11 bases. V was clipped by 4 bases and J by 3 bases; unmatched bases: 9. The CDR3 loop spans 16 amino acids. CDR1 SGHRS and CDR2 YFSETQ come from the germline V gene. CDR3 in DNA: TGCGCCAGCAGCCACCTCCCCGGGACTAGCGGCTACGAGCAGTACTTC. It is translated as CASSHLPGTSGYEQYF. Filled out from reference TRBV5-1 and TRBJ2-7, the complete variable domain reads KAGVTQTPRYLIKTRGQQVTLSCSPISGHRSVSWYQQTPGQGLQFLFEYFSETQRNKGNFPGRFSGRQFSNSRSEMNVSTLELGDSALYLCASSHLPGTSGYEQYFGPGTRLTVT.

This clonotype was observed at least ten times. The rearrangement links TRBV7-2 to TRBJ1-1; D is uncertain. V was trimmed by 5 bases and J by 4 bases, leaving 14 bases between them. The CDR3 runs 14 residues. CDR1 SGHTA and CDR2 FQGNSA come from the germline V gene. The CDR3 region is CASSPGGLSTEAFF. The DNA of the CDR3 is TGTGCCAGCAGCCCCGGCGGACTCTCCACTGAAGCTTTCTTT.

This clonotype was seen many times. The rearrangement links TRBV5-1 to TRBJ1-1; TRBD1 is a possible D gene (6 bases). Trimming shortened V by 5 bases and J by 2 bases, and 19 bases separated the two germline ends. Germline V gives CDR1 SGHRS, CDR2 YFSETQ. The CDR3 runs 16 residues. Here the CDR3 reads CASSPVRGATNTEAFF. For the CDR3, the DNA is TGCGCCAGCAGTCCGGTCCGGGGGGCTACTAACACTGAAGCTTTCTTT.

This clonotype showed up many times. The rearrangement joins TRBV28 to TRBJ1-1; no clear D. The CDR3 loop spans 14 amino acids. From germline, CDR1 is MDHEN and CDR2 SYDVKM. V gave up 5 bases and J gave up 1 base, with 11 bases separating them. The CDR3 DNA sequence: TGTGCCAGCAGTCCAAGACGAGCGAACACTGAAGCTTTCTTT. It is translated as CASSPRRANTEAFF.

This clonotype has at least ten counts. The rearrangement joins TRBV2 to TRBJ1-1; 11 nucleotides agree with TRBD1. Germline V gene sequence: CDR1 SNHLY, CDR2 FYNNEI. The length of the CDR3 is 16 residues. The junction had 10 bases not matched to a gene; V was cut back by 10 bases and J by 0 bases. The CDR3 DNA follows: TGTGCCACCCCCCGGGACAGGGGGTACCTGAACACTGAAGCTTTCTTT. Amino acid sequence: CATPRDRGYLNTEAFF.

Many counts were recorded for this clonotype. The chain couples TRBV9 to TRBJ2-2; TRBD1 or TRBD2 may be the D gene (6 bases each). This CDR3 spans 12 amino acids. V lost 3 bases and J 7 bases, leaving 7 bases between the germline ends. CDR1 is SGDLS and CDR2 is YYNGEE in the germline V gene. The CDR3 nucleotides are TGTGCCAGCAGCGAGGGGGGCGGGGAGCTGTTTTTT. This sequence encodes CASSEGGGELFF.

The chain is built from TRBV7-2 and TRBJ2-7; 7 bases line up with TRBD2. CDR3 length: 15 residues. Germline CDR1 and CDR2: SGHTA and FQGNSA. J was trimmed by 5 bases and V by 1 base; bases with no gene match: 8. In DNA form, the CDR3 reads TGTGCCAGCAGCTTAGGGGGAGGGCTATCGGACGAGCAGTACTTC. This gives the protein CASSLGGGLSDEQYF.